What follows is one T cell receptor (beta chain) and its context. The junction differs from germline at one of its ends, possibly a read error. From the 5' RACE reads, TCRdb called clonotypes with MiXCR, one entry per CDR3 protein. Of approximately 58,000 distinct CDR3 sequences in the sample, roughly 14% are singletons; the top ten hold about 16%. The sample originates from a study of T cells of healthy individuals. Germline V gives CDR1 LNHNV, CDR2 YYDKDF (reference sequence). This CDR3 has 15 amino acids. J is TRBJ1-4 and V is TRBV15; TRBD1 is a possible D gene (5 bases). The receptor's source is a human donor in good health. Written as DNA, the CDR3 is TGTGCCACCAGCCGAGATGGGGACCCTAATGAAAAACTGTTTTTT. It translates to CATSRDGDPNEKLFF. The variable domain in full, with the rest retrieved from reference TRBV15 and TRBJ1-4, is DAMVIQNPRYQVTQFGKPVTLSCSQTLNHNVMYWYQQKSSQAPKLLFHYYDKDFNNEADTPDNFQSRRPNTSFCFLDIRSPGLGDTAMYLCATSRDGDPNEKLFFGSGTQLSVL.